This record looks at one T cell receptor (beta chain) sequence and its context. The source of the sample is a study of blood T cell repertoires in COVID-19. Background on the study: Material from acute and convalescent COVID-19 was sourced from the United States, Italy and Spain.

The method was immunoSEQ multiplex PCR; TCRdb's version includes in-frame clones alone and lacks a portion of them. The sample records approximately 320,000 clones, about 90% being singletons. The germline gives CDR1 PRHDT, CDR2 FYEKMQ (reference sequence). Between the trimmed V and J ends, which lost 4 bases and 6 bases, there was a span of 6 bases. The CDR3 sequence is 11 residues long. The V and J genes are TRBV13 and TRBJ1-1; no reliable D call. The TCR comes from a woman aged 25 to 39 with COVID-19, enrolled during active disease. Sequenced sample: peripheral blood. CDR3 in amino acids: CASSSEAEAFF. CDR3 nucleotides: TGTGCCAGCAGCTCCGAGGCTGAAGCTTTCTTT.